This is a list of T cell receptor beta chains from one sample in a study of blood T cell repertoires in COVID-19. Profiling relied on immunoSEQ multiplex PCR, and the TCRdb table lists in-frame clones only, not all of them. The sample shows roughly 97,000 clones, 84% of them seen only once. Sequenced input: peripheral blood. The source of these receptors is a man aged 55 to 69 with acute or convalescent COVID-19. Each CDR3 is given with its conserved first and last residue. A D gene is named only where the DNA matches it firmly. Only some rows state a clone size, as once, few, many or a class for expanded clones.

J gene	V gene	D gene	clone size	CDR3 protein	CDR3 DNA
TRBJ2-7	TRBV6-5	TRBD1	NA	CASRWDRGVEQYF	TGTGCCAGCAGGTGGGACAGGGGGGTCGAGCAGTACTTC
TRBJ2-2	TRBV9	TRBD2	NA	CASSAGGPSGELFF	TGTGCCAGCAGCGCGGGAGGGCCCTCCGGGGAGCTGTTTTTT
TRBJ2-5	TRBV19	TRBD2	NA	CASQVLASGGDQYF	TGTGCCAGTCAAGTATTGGCTAGCGGGGGGGACCAGTACTTC
TRBJ1-3	TRBV7-6	NA	NA	CASSPQAHQPGNTIYF	TGTGCCAGCAGCCCCCAGGCCCACCAGCCCGGAAACACCATATATTTT
TRBJ2-3	TRBV6-5	NA	NA	CASSYLGAGTDTQYF	TGTGCCAGCAGTTATCTGGGGGCGGGCACAGATACGCAGTATTTT
TRBJ1-2	TRBV6-4	NA	NA	CASRQEGTFGYTF	TGTGCCAGCAGACAAGAGGGTACTTTTGGCTACACCTTC
TRBJ2-2	TRBV6-1	TRBD2	NA	CASSEVRGRAHGELFF	TGTGCCAGCAGTGAAGTCCGCGGGAGGGCTCACGGGGAGCTGTTTTTT
TRBJ2-5	TRBV3-1/TRBV3-2	NA	NA	CASSPAAIVFGTQYF	TGTGCCAGCAGCCCCGCCGCGATCGTCTTTGGGACCCAGTACTTC
TRBJ2-5	TRBV5-6	TRBD1	NA	CASSLAPDRGFRETQYF	TGTGCCAGCAGCTTGGCCCCGGACAGGGGGTTCCGGGAGACCCAGTACTTC
TRBJ2-1	TRBV3-1/TRBV3-2	TRBD2	NA	CASSPPRGTSGGDNEQFF	TGTGCCAGCAGCCCCCCACGGGGGACTAGCGGGGGAGACAATGAGCAGTTCTTC
TRBJ2-7	TRBV7-8	TRBD1	NA	CASSLVGGQEYF	TGTGCCAGCAGCTTAGTCGGGGGACAGGAGTACTTC
TRBJ2-5	TRBV11-2	NA	NA	CASSLVAARQETQYF	TGTGCCAGCAGCTTAGTAGCAGCCCGCCAAGAGACCCAGTACTTC
TRBJ2-3	TRBV6-4	NA	NA	CASSDSRHPGDTQYF	TGTGCCAGCAGTGACTCGCGCCATCCGGGGGATACGCAGTATTTT
TRBJ1-2	TRBV24-1	NA	NA	CATSGGGLGYGYTF	TGTGCCACCAGCGGGGGGGGCCTTGGCTATGGCTACACCTTC
TRBJ2-2	TRBV7-2	NA	NA	CASSQYGGELFF	TGTGCCAGCAGCCAGTATGGCGGGGAGCTGTTTTTT
TRBJ1-1	TRBV25-1	NA	once	CATSPQGRNTEAFF	TGTGCCACCTCTCCACAGGGAAGGAACACTGAAGCTTTCTTT
TRBJ1-2	TRBV7-8	TRBD1	NA	CASSPQTGMVYGYTF	TGTGCCAGCAGCCCCCAGACAGGGATGGTCTATGGCTACACCTTC
TRBJ2-6	TRBV6-5	NA	NA	CASRPGAGANVLTF	TGTGCCAGCAGGCCAGGGGCTGGGGCCAACGTCCTGACTTTC
TRBJ1-2	TRBV2	TRBD1	NA	CASWTGYGYTF	TGTGCCAGTTGGACAGGGTATGGCTACACCTTC
TRBJ1-2	TRBV28	NA	NA	CASNTQGFDYGYTF	TGTGCCAGCAACACACAGGGTTTCGACTATGGCTACACCTTC
TRBJ1-2	TRBV6-5	TRBD1	NA	CASRTQLTGVYGYTF	TGTGCCAGCAGGACCCAATTGACAGGGGTCTATGGCTACACCTTC
TRBJ1-3	TRBV28	NA	NA	CASSVHSGNTIYF	TGTGCCAGCAGTGTCCACTCTGGAAACACCATATATTTT
TRBJ2-5	TRBV5-1	NA	NA	CASSLAGETQYF	TGCGCCAGCAGCTTGGCCGGGGAGACCCAGTACTTC
TRBJ1-1	TRBV14	NA	NA	CASSQDIDRQAFF	TGTGCCAGCAGCCAAGATATCGACAGGCAGGCTTTCTTT
TRBJ2-2	TRBV29-1	NA	NA	CSVEGGAPGELFF	TGCAGCGTTGAAGGGGGCGCCCCCGGGGAGCTGTTTTTT
TRBJ1-2	TRBV28	TRBD1	NA	CASRTLNLQGNYTF	TGTGCCAGCAGGACTCTAAACTTACAGGGGAACTACACCTTC
TRBJ1-1	TRBV21-1	NA	once	CASSGLPSEAFF	TGTGCCAGCAGCGGCCTCCCTTCTGAAGCTTTCTTT
TRBJ1-4	TRBV10-1	NA	NA	CASSPGDNEKLFF	TGCGCCAGCAGTCCGGGGGATAATGAAAAACTGTTTTTT
TRBJ2-1	TRBV3-1/TRBV3-2	TRBD2	NA	CASSRLAGGNEQFF	TGTGCCAGCAGCAGACTAGCGGGAGGCAATGAGCAGTTCTTC
TRBJ2-2	TRBV5-1	NA	NA	CASSPRQGPNTGELFF	TGCGCCAGCAGCCCCCGTCAGGGGCCTAACACCGGGGAGCTGTTTTTT
TRBJ2-2	TRBV27	NA	NA	CASSFYSNTGELFF	TGTGCCAGCAGTTTTTACTCCAACACCGGGGAGCTGTTTTTT
TRBJ2-5	TRBV19	TRBD1	NA	CASIGDRGPGQTQYF	TGTGCCAGTATAGGGGACAGGGGCCCAGGTCAGACCCAGTACTTC
TRBJ2-1	TRBV24-1	NA	NA	CATSDPAVGGTYNEQFF	TGTGCCACCAGTGATCCCGCCGTGGGCGGGACTTACAATGAGCAGTTCTTC
TRBJ1-1	TRBV5-8	NA	NA	CASSLGRVNTEAFF	TGTGCCAGCAGCCTGGGACGGGTGAACACTGAAGCTTTCTTT
TRBJ2-2	TRBV3-1/TRBV3-2	TRBD2	NA	CASSAWREGGELFF	TGTGCCAGCAGCGCATGGCGGGAGGGCGGGGAGCTGTTTTTT
TRBJ1-2	TRBV11-3	TRBD1	NA	CSRQGGGGYTF	TGTAGTCGACAGGGTGGCGGCGGCTACACCTTC
TRBJ2-1	TRBV6-4	TRBD1	once	CASSAIGQGHNEQFF	TGTGCCAGCAGTGCCATAGGACAGGGTCACAATGAGCAGTTCTTC
TRBJ2-1	TRBV5-1	NA	once	CASSLSLGGSYNEQFF	TGCGCCAGCAGCCTATCCCTCGGGGGCTCCTACAATGAGCAGTTCTTC
TRBJ2-2	TRBV7-2	NA	NA	CASSLRRAGELFF	TGTGCCAGCAGCTTAAGGCGGGCCGGGGAGCTGTTTTTT
TRBJ1-3	TRBV19	TRBD1	NA	CASSHGTGGAIYF	TGTGCCAGTAGTCACGGGACAGGGGGCGCCATATATTTT
TRBJ1-2	TRBV5-1	TRBD1	NA	CASSLVPGTGLSGYTF	TGCGCCAGCAGCTTGGTACCCGGGACAGGGTTGTCTGGCTACACCTTC
TRBJ2-2	TRBV7-2	NA	NA	CATRPGLLNTGELFF	TGTGCCACGCGACCGGGACTTCTGAACACCGGGGAGCTGTTTTTT
TRBJ1-2	TRBV5-1	NA	once	CASRIGQGSGGYTF	TGCGCCAGCAGAATCGGGCAGGGGAGTGGAGGCTACACCTTC
TRBJ1-2	TRBV6-2/TRBV6-3	TRBD1	NA	CASSTTGANNYGYTF	TGTGCCAGCAGTACGACAGGGGCGAACAACTATGGCTACACCTTC
TRBJ1-4	TRBV5-6	TRBD1	NA	CASSPPGQGREKLFF	TGTGCCAGCAGCCCCCCGGGACAGGGTCGGGAAAAACTGTTTTTT
TRBJ2-3	TRBV6-2/TRBV6-3	NA	NA	CASSSSGYQITDTQYF	TGTGCCAGCAGTAGCAGCGGATATCAGATCACAGATACGCAGTATTTT